The following is a T cell receptor beta chain sequence with its context. This entry is derived from a study of T-cell reconstitution after alpha-beta-depleted transplantation in children. The germline V gene has CDR1 SEHNR and CDR2 FQNEAQ (reference sequence). The CDR3 spans 14 residues. The V end lost 6 bases, the J end lost 6 bases, and 14 bases lay between the germline ends. Unique molecular identifiers were built into the TCRbeta library. One entry per CDR3 protein results from TCRdb running MiXCR on the PCR reads. The sample shows some 290,000 distinct CDR3 sequences, more than 8% of them seen only once.

Sample: PBMCs from the stem cell graft donor, taken from the stem cell graft. The chain joins TRBV7-9 to TRBJ2-2; possibly TRBD1 or TRBD2 for D (5 bases each). This clonotype was sampled from a human donor who donated a stem cell graft to a child with SCID. CDR3 bases: TGTGCCAGCAGTCAATTCGAGGGGTCCGGGGAGCTGTTTTTT. It encodes CASSQFEGSGELFF.